This TCR beta chain originates from a study of cytomegalovirus exposure and HLA in healthy donors (TCRdb year 2017). Concerning the study at large: According to a later analysis, one platform produced both the roughly 130 validation repertoires and the 666 repertoires of the first cohort. The study aimed to test whether cataloging public T cell receptors could reveal signatures of past pathogen exposure. A separate validation cohort of more than 100 different subjects was used in addition to the 666-subject first cohort. To predict cytomegalovirus infection status, the study brought together high-throughput TCR immunosequencing, statistical association of individual TCRs with disease status, and machine learning.

The library was made by the immunoSEQ multiplex PCR assay. The authors' pipeline ran thus. A statistical classification framework was developed to diagnose cytomegalovirus status using the catalog of TCR beta chain sequences. As stored in TCRdb, this immuneACCESS dataset retains in-frame rearrangements with V and J assigned. A fraction of the clones does not appear; measured against another copy, unresolved V genes explain less than half of the discrepancy, and the remainder lacks a known reason. V, J and clone size derive from that table, while D and trimming were established from the DNA sequence. This sample is represented by 150,000 to 200,000 clones; around 86% of them were singletons. Clones ranked in the top ten supply roughly 1.5% of the sample. In the case of this clone: What this receptor recognizes is not known. Qualities for individual bases were not recorded, and no much larger clone is one base off.

The germline V gene (reference sequence) provides CDR1 SGHNT and CDR2 YYREEE. The cysteine opens and the phenylalanine closes a CDR3 of 18 amino acids. Only the CDR3 region is kept as DNA, spanning 54 bases read in frame from base 1. Trimming takes 0 bases off V and 5 bases off J; junction bases not matched to a gene: 12. Findings and caveats that apply to the study as a whole: In both the original and validation cohorts, the classifier was reported to diagnose cytomegalovirus status with high specificity and sensitivity. According to the authors, the approach could potentially be generalized to other disease states and immunological phenotypes. In a later analysis, TCRs clustered in the first cohort were found to also tend to co-occur in the approximately 110 validation repertoires, with roughly 93% of cluster scores above 0. In vitro tests confirmed that a few of the cytomegalovirus-associated TCR beta chains recognize cytomegalovirus antigens. Most TCR sequences were observed very rarely across donors, whereas some public TCRs were present in many individuals. All 120 or so repertoires were used to score co-occurrence in the validation cohort in a later analysis, because that analysis had no HLA typing for the cohort. In the study, around 150 TCR beta chains were listed as associated with cytomegalovirus.

Donors formed part of the validation cohort, which comprised over a hundred subjects and was distinct from the first cohort of 550 to 850 subjects. The chain is assembled from TRBV5-4 and TRBJ2-1, and TRBD2 matches 9 of the central bases. This receptor was identified in a woman between 18 and 29 years old in good health and CMV-seronegative. Sequencing used PBMCs. The CDR3 region reads CASSLGPWRGGGNNEQFF. The nucleotides read TGTGCCAGCAGCTTGGGGCCTTGGCGGGGGGGCGGCAACAATGAGCAGTTCTTC.